This TCR beta chain derives from a study of T cell changes during pregnancy in multiple sclerosis. This clone was observed once. Germline V gene sequence: CDR1 MRHNA, CDR2 SNTAGT. Trimming cost V 3 bases and J 2 bases; bases outside gene matches: 4. This CDR3 contains 15 residues. Using immunoSEQ multiplex PCR, the repertoire was profiled, and TCRdb retains in-frame clones only, with some absent. The sample has fewer than 85,000 clones, approximately 92% seen once; the top ten hold 2%. The chain has TRBV6-4 and TRBJ2-1, with 7 bases that match TRBD2. The source was peripheral blood, collected in the second trimester of pregnancy. The TCR was taken from a female donor with multiple sclerosis, enrolled in a pregnancy study. CDR3 DNA sequence: TGTGCCAGCAGTGATGAAGCGGGAACCTACAATGAGCAGTTCTTC. This encodes CASSDEAGTYNEQFF.